These 20 T cell receptor beta chains came from one sample sequenced in a study of monozygotic twins with inflammatory bowel disease. TCRdb re-called the 5' RACE reads and gives one entry per CDR3 protein, without DNA. The sample holds approximately 390,000 distinct CDR3 sequences. The sequencing input was blood. The receptors derive from a human donor with ulcerative colitis or Crohn's disease, or a healthy co-twin of an affected twin (not recorded which).

CDR3 sequence reads: CASRPRAREYQPQHF. The chain couples TRBV28 to TRBJ1-5; TCRdb's assignment of TRBD1 cannot be checked, as there is no DNA. Germline V gene sequence: CDR1 MDHEN, CDR2 SYDVKM. This CDR3 contains 15 residues.

The rearrangement joins TRBV15 to TRBJ2-7. The CDR3 is 14 residues long. Germline CDR1 is LNHNV and CDR2 is YYDKDF (reference sequence). Here the CDR3 reads CASRKWGDSYEQYF. Using reference TRBV15 and TRBJ2-7 for the parts outside the CDR3, the full variable domain is DAMVIQNPRYQVTQFGKPVTLSCSQTLNHNVMYWYQQKSSQAPKLLFHYYDKDFNNEADTPDNFQSRRPNTSFCFLDIRSPGLGDTAMYLCASRKWGDSYEQYFGPGTRLTVT.

The chain couples TRBV5-1 to TRBJ2-7; the D call of TRBD2 rests on TCRdb alone, since no DNA is present to check it. CDR3 length equals 15 residues. Germline CDR1 and CDR2: SGHRS and YFSETQ. Here the CDR3 reads CASSLILAGEAEQYF.

V usage is TRBV28 and J usage is TRBJ2-7; TCRdb reports TRBD2, a call that lacks DNA to check it against. From germline, CDR1 is MDHEN and CDR2 SYDVKM. This CDR3 has 15 residues. This CDR3 is CASSFGEGRAYEQYF.

The genes are TRBV3-1 and TRBJ1-1. Looked up from germline, CDR1 is LGHDT and CDR2 is YNNKEL (reference sequence). The CDR3 consists of 12 residues. Here the CDR3 reads CASSQMNTEAFF. The full variable domain, with the rest looked up from reference TRBV3-1 and TRBJ1-1, is DTAVSQTPKYLVTQMGNDKSIKCEQNLGHDTMYWYKQDSKKFLKIMFSYNNKELIINETVPNRFSPKSPDKAHLNLHINSLELGDSAVYFCASSQMNTEAFFGQGTRLTVV.

J is TRBJ1-6 and V is TRBV5-1; checking the TCRdb D call of TRBD1 is not possible without DNA. CDR1 SGHRS and CDR2 YFSETQ come from the germline V gene. The length of the CDR3 is 16 residues. Here the CDR3 reads CASSLNRVSYNSPLHF. The entire variable domain, with the rest obtained from reference TRBV5-1 and TRBJ1-6, is as follows: KAGVTQTPRYLIKTRGQQVTLSCSPISGHRSVSWYQQTPGQGLQFLFEYFSETQRNKGNFPGRFSGRQFSNSRSEMNVSTLELGDSALYLCASSLNRVSYNSPLHFGNGTRLTVT.

The chain carries TRBV10-3 and TRBJ2-3; TCRdb lists TRBD1, though no DNA is available to test this call. CDR1 is ENHRY, CDR2 SYGVKD, per germline. The CDR3 spans 12 residues. The CDR3 loop reads CAIMGGQETQYF.

CDR3 amino acids: CASSNLALLTGELFF. The chain is built from TRBV2 and TRBJ2-2; TCRdb's D gene call, TRBD2, goes unchecked for lack of DNA. The V gene's germline CDR1 is SNHLY and CDR2 FYNNEI. This CDR3 spans 15 amino acids.

This chain links TRBV3-1 with TRBJ1-5. The CDR3 extends over 12 amino acids. The germline V gene has CDR1 LGHDT and CDR2 YNNKEL (reference sequence). The CDR3 loop is CASSLNNQPQHF. The full variable domain, with the rest looked up from reference TRBV3-1 and TRBJ1-5, is DTAVSQTPKYLVTQMGNDKSIKCEQNLGHDTMYWYKQDSKKFLKIMFSYNNKELIINETVPNRFSPKSPDKAHLNLHINSLELGDSAVYFCASSLNNQPQHFGDGTRLSIL.

This chain joins TRBV6-2 or TRBV6-3 and TRBJ2-7; TCRdb selects TRBD1, and the lack of DNA leaves this call unchecked. Germline CDR1 is MNHEY and CDR2 is SVGEGT. CDR3 length equals 13 residues. The chain's CDR3 is CASSLWDRKEQYF.

The rearrangement uses TRBV7-6 and TRBJ2-2; TCRdb's D call, TRBD1, is unchecked because there is no DNA. Germline V gene sequence: CDR1 SGHVS, CDR2 FNYEAQ. The CDR3 covers 15 residues. The CDR3 protein is CASSPRDLNTGELFF.

The chain is built from TRBV5-1 and TRBJ2-2; the TCRdb D gene call, TRBD2, has no DNA to confirm it. This CDR3 has 18 amino acids. The V gene's germline CDR1 is SGHRS and CDR2 YFSETQ. The CDR3 region is CASSLAGTSGSHTGELFF.

The genes are TRBV12-3 or TRBV12-4 and TRBJ1-1. The CDR3 totals 15 residues. The CDR3 region is CASKSTLSGSTEAFF.

The V and J genes are TRBV6-1 and TRBJ2-2; TCRdb outputs TRBD2, but without DNA this stays unchecked. The CDR3 covers 17 residues. Germline V lookup: CDR1 MNHNS, CDR2 SASEGT. CDR3 region: CASSFDLTGRNTGELFF.

The rearrangement links TRBV27 to TRBJ2-2; the D gene TCRdb calls, TRBD2, cannot be checked with no DNA. Per the germline V gene, CDR1 is MNHEY and CDR2 is SMNVEV (reference sequence). The length of the CDR3 is 16 residues. This chain's CDR3 is CASSLRGLAGTGELFF.

The CDR3 here is CASSLAAGIETQYF. The gene calls are TRBV5-6 and TRBJ2-5. The CDR3 covers 14 residues. CDR1 is SGHDT, CDR2 YYEEEE, per germline.

The rearrangement links TRBV7-9 to TRBJ1-6; lacking DNA, the TRBD1 call made by TCRdb goes unchecked. CDR1 is SEHNR and CDR2 is FQNEAQ in the germline V gene (reference sequence). This CDR3 has 15 residues. CDR3 amino acids: CASTQSGQDNSPLHF.

The chain carries TRBV5-1 and TRBJ2-2; with no DNA, the TCRdb D assignment of TRBD2 cannot be verified. CDR1 is SGHRS and CDR2 is YFSETQ in the germline V gene. This CDR3 comprises 17 residues. This chain's CDR3 is CASSPHLASGNTGELFF.

The chain recombines TRBV9 with TRBJ2-5; with no DNA, the TCRdb D assignment of TRBD2 cannot be verified. CDR1 is SGDLS, CDR2 YYNGEE, per germline. CDR3 length equals 14 residues. CDR3 residues: CASSVLAGAETQYF.

This chain connects TRBV2 to TRBJ2-7; TCRdb's D call, TRBD1, is unchecked because there is no DNA. This CDR3 is 14 amino acids long. CDR1 and CDR2 (germline): SNHLY, FYNNEI. The CDR3 reads CASSVGDSNDEQYF.